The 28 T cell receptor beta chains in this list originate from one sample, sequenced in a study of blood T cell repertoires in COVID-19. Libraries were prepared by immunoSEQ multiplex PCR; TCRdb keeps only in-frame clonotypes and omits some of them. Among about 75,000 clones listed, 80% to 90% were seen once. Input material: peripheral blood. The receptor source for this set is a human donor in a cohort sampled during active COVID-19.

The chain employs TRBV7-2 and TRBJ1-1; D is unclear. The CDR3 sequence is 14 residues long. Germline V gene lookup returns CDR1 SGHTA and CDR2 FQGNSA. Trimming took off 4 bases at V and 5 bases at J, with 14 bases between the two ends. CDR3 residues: CASSSSAVRTEAFF. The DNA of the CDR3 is TGTGCCAGCAGCTCTTCCGCGGTACGGACTGAAGCTTTCTTT.

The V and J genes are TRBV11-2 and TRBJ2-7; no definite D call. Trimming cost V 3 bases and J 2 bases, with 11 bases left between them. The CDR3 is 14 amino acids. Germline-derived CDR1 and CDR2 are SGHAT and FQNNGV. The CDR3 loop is CASSFTERTYEQYF. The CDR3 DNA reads TGTGCCAGCAGCTTCACAGAAAGAACCTACGAGCAGTACTTC.

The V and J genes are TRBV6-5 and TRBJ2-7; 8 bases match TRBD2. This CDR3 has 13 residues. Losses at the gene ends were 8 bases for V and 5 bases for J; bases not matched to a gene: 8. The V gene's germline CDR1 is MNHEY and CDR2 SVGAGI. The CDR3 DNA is TGTGCCAGCGCGCGGCTAGCGGGCGACGAGCAGTACTTC. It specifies CASARLAGDEQYF.

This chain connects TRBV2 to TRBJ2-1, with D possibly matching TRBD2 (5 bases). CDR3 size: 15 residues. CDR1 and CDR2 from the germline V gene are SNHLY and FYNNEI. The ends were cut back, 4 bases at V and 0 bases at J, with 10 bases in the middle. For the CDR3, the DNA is TGTGCCAGCAGTGCTCTGCGGGCCTCCTACAATGAGCAGTTCTTC. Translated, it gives CASSALRASYNEQFF.

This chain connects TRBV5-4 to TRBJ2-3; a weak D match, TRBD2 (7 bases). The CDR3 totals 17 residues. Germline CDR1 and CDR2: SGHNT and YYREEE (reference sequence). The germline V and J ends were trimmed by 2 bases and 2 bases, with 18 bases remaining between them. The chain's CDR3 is CASSFAGGRGPTDTQYF. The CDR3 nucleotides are TGTGCCAGCAGCTTCGCCGGGGGGCGGGGTCCCACAGATACGCAGTATTTT.

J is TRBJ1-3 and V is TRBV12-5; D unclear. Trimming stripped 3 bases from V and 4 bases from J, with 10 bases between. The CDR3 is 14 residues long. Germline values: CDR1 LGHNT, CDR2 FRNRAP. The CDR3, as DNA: TGTGCTAGTGGTTTAAGCTCTGCAGGAAACACCATATATTTT. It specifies CASGLSSAGNTIYF.

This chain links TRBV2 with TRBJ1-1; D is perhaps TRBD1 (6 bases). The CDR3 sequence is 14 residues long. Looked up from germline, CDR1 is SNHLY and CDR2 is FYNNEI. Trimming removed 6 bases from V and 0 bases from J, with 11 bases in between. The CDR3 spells CASRDSYMNTEAFF. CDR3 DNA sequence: TGTGCCAGCAGGGACAGCTACATGAACACTGAAGCTTTCTTT.

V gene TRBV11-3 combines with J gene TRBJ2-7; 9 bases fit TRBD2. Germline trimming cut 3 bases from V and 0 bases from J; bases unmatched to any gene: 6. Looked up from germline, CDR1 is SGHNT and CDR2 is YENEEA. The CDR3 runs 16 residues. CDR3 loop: CASSLWVSGSSYEQYF. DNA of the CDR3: TGTGCCAGCAGCTTGTGGGTTAGCGGGAGCTCCTACGAGCAGTACTTC.

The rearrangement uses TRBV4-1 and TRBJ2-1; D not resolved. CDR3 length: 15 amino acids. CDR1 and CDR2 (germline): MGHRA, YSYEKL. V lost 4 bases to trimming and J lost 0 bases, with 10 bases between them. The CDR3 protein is CASSPTLGSYNEQFF. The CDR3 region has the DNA TGCGCCAGCAGCCCAACCCTAGGCTCCTACAATGAGCAGTTCTTC.

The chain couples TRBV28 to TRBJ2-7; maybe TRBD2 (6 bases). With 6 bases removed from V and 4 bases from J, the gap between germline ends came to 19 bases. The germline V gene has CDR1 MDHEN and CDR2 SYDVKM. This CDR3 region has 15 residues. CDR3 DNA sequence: TGTGCCAGCAGCAATAGGGACTCATCCTCTTACGAGCAGTACTTC. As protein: CASSNRDSSSYEQYF.

CDR3 in DNA: TGTGCCAGCGCTATAGAAGCTCTCTACGAGCAGTACTTC. Its translation: CASAIEALYEQYF. The chain links TRBV2 to TRBJ2-7; D is undetermined. V dropped 8 bases and J dropped 3 bases, with 14 bases sitting between them. The length of the CDR3 is 13 residues. Germline loops: CDR1 SNHLY, CDR2 FYNNEI. Based on the CDR3 plus reference TRBV2 and TRBJ2-7, the full variable domain is EPEVTQTPSHQVTQMGQEVILRCVPISNHLYFYWYRQILGQKVEFLVSFYNNEISEKSEIFDDQFSVERPDGSNFTLKIRSTKLEDSAMYFCASAIEALYEQYFGPGTRLTVT.

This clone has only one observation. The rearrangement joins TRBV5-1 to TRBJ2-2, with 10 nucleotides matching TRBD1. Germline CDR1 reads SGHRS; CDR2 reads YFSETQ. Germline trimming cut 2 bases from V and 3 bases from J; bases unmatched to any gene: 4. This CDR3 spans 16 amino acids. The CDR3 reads CASSFGQGGYTGELFF. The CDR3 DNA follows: TGCGCCAGCAGCTTCGGACAGGGGGGATACACCGGGGAGCTGTTTTTT.

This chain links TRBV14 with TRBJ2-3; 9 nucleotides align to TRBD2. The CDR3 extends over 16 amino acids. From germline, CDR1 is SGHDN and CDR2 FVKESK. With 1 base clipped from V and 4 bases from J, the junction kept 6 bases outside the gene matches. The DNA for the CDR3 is TGTGCCAGCAGCCAAGTTTGGATAGCGGGAGCAGATACGCAGTATTTT. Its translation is CASSQVWIAGADTQYF.

CDR3 sequence: CASRFRSNSISYEQYF. Written as DNA, the CDR3 is TGTGCCAGCAGATTTAGATCGAATAGCATCTCCTACGAGCAGTACTTC. The chain carries TRBV2 and TRBJ2-7; D is unresolved. Germline assignment: CDR1 SNHLY and CDR2 FYNNEI. Trimming cost V 6 bases and J 0 bases, with 18 bases left between them. CDR3 length: 16 residues.

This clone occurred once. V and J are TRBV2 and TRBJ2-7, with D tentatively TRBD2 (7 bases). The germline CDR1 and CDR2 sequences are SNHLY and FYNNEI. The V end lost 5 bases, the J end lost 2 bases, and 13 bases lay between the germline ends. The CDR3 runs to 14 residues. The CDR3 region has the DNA TGTGCCAGCAGTTTGGGCGGGGGCACCTACGAGCAGTACTTC. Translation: CASSLGGGTYEQYF.

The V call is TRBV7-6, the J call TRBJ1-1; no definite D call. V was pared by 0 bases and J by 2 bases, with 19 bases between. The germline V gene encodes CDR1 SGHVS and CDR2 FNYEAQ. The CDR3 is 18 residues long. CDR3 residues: CASSLAPTFGQANTEAFF. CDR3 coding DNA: TGTGCCAGCAGCTTAGCGCCGACCTTCGGCCAGGCTAACACTGAAGCTTTCTTT.

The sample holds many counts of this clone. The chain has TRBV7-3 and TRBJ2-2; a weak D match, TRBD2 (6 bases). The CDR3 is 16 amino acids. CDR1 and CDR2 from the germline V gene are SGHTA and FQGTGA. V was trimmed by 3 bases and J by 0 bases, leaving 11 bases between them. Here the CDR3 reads CASSLAGTSNTGELFF. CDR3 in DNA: TGTGCCAGCAGCTTGGCCGGGACTTCGAACACCGGGGAGCTGTTTTTT.

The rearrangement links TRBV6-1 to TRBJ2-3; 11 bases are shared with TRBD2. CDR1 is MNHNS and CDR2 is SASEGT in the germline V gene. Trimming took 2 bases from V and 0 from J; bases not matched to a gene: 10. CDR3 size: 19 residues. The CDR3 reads CASSETSGGDALSTDTQYF. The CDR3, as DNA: TGTGCCAGCAGTGAAACTAGCGGGGGAGATGCGCTTAGCACAGATACGCAGTATTTT.

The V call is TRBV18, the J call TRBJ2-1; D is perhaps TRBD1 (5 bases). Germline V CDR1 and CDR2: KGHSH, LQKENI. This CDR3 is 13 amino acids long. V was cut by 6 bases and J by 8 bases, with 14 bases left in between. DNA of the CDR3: TGTGCCAGCTCTTTGACCCAGGGCCATGAGCAGTTCTTC. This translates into CASSLTQGHEQFF.

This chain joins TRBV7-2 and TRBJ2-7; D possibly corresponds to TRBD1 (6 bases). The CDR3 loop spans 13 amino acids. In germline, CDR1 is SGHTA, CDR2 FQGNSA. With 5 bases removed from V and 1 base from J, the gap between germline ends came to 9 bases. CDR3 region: CASSPDRSYEQYF. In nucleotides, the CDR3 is TGTGCCAGCAGCCCGGACAGATCCTACGAGCAGTACTTC.

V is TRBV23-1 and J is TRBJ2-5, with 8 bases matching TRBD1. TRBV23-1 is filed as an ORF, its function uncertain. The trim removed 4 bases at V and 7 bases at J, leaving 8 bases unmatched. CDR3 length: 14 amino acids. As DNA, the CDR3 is TGCGCCAGCAGTCTCGGACAGGGTACAGGGACCCAGTACTTC. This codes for CASSLGQGTGTQYF.

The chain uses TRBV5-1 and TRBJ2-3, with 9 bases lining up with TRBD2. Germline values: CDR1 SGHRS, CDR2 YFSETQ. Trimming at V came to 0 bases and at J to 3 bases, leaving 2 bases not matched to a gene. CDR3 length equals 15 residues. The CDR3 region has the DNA TGCGCCAGCAGCTTGGAGCTAGCGGGGACAGATACGCAGTATTTT. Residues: CASSLELAGTDTQYF. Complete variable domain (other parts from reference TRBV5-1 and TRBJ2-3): KAGVTQTPRYLIKTRGQQVTLSCSPISGHRSVSWYQQTPGQGLQFLFEYFSETQRNKGNFPGRFSGRQFSNSRSEMNVSTLELGDSALYLCASSLELAGTDTQYFGPGTRLTVL.

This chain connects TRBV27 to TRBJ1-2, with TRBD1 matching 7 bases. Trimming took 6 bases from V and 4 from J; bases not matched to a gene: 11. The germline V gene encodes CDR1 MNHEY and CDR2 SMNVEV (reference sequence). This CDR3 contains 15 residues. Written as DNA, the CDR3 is TGTGCCAGCAGAAGCTCGACAGGGCTTCGCTATGGCTACACCTTC. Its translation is CASRSSTGLRYGYTF.

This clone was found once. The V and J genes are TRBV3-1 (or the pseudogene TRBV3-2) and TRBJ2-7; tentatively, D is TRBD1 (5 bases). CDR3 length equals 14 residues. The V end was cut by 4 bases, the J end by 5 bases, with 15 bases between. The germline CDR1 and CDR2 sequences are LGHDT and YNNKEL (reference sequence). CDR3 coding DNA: TGTGCCAGCAGCCCACAGGCGGCAGCCCACGAGCAGTACTTC. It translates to CASSPQAAAHEQYF.

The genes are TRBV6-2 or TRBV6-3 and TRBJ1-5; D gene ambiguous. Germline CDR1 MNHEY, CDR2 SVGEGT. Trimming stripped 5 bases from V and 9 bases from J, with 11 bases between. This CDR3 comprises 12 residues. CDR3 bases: TGTGCCAGCAGTCCCGGGTCGAGGCCCCAGCATTTT. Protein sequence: CASSPGSRPQHF.

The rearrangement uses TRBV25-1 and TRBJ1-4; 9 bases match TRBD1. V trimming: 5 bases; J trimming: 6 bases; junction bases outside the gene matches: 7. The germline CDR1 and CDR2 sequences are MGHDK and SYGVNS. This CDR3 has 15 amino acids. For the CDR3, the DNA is TGTGCCAGCAGTACTGCAGGGACAGGGTATGAAAAACTGTTTTTT. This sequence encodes CASSTAGTGYEKLFF.

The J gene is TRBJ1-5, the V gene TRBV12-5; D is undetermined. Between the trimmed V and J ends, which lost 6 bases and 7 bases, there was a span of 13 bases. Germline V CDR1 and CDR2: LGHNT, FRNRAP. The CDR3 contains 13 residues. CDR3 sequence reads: CASGPDARQPQHF. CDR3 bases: TGTGCTAGTGGACCCGACGCGAGGCAGCCCCAGCATTTT.

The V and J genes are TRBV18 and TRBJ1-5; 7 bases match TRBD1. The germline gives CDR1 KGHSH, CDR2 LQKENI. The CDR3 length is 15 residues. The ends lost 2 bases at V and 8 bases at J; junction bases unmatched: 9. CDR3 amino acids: CASSPRDRDTEPQHF. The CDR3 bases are TGTGCCAGCTCACCAAGAGACAGGGACACGGAGCCCCAGCATTTT.